The 21 T cell receptor beta chains below all came from one sample that was sequenced in a study of blood T cell repertoires in COVID-19. The assay was immunoSEQ multiplex PCR, and TCRdb's table has in-frame clones only and misses some. The data show roughly 180,000 clones, roughly 85% seen once. Sequencing was done on a sample of peripheral blood. The receptor source for this set is a woman aged 55-70 years with acute or convalescent COVID-19.

The chain uses TRBV6-5 and TRBJ1-1; the D gene is possibly TRBD1 (6 bases). Germline V gives CDR1 MNHEY, CDR2 SVGAGI. V lost 2 bases to trimming and J lost 2 bases, with 12 bases between them. This CDR3 region has 15 residues. CDR3 nucleotides: TGTGCCAGCAGTTACACGGACAGTCCAAACACTGAAGCTTTCTTT. It codes for CASSYTDSPNTEAFF.

V and J are TRBV7-3 and TRBJ2-1; no clear D. With 3 bases removed from V and 5 bases from J, the gap between germline ends came to 8 bases. Germline V gene sequence: CDR1 SGHTA, CDR2 FQGTGA. CDR3 length: 13 residues. The CDR3 DNA follows: TGTGCCAGCAGCTTGGCGGTACACAATGAGCAGTTCTTC. Amino acid sequence: CASSLAVHNEQFF.

Here the CDR3 DNA reads TGTGCCAGCAGTCGACAGGGGCTCTATGGCTACACCTTC. Its protein product is CASSRQGLYGYTF. The chain links TRBV6-5 to TRBJ1-2, with TRBD1 matching 8 bases. The V and J ends lost 5 bases and 4 bases, in that order; junction bases with no gene match: 3. The germline CDR1 and CDR2 sequences are MNHEY and SVGAGI. The CDR3 sequence is 13 residues long.

The rearrangement uses TRBV3-1 (or the pseudogene TRBV3-2) and TRBJ1-5; D might be TRBD1 (5 bases). CDR3 length: 16 amino acids. V shed 2 bases and J shed 3 bases, with 14 bases lying between them. Germline V gene sequence: CDR1 LGHDT, CDR2 YNNKEL (reference sequence). The DNA of the CDR3 is TGTGCCAGCAGCCAAACAGGCGGCGGGATCAATCAGCCCCAGCATTTT. This translates into CASSQTGGGINQPQHF.

The V and J genes are TRBV15 and TRBJ2-1, with TRBD2 matching 9 bases. CDR3 length equals 15 residues. Losses at the gene ends were 6 bases for V and 8 bases for J; bases not matched to a gene: 11. Germline V gene sequence: CDR1 LNHNV, CDR2 YYDKDF (reference sequence). CDR3 region: CATRKTGTSKDEQFF. The CDR3 bases are TGTGCCACCAGAAAAACCGGGACTAGCAAGGATGAGCAGTTCTTC.

V usage is TRBV18 and J usage is TRBJ1-2; 8 bases map to TRBD1. The germline gives CDR1 KGHSH, CDR2 LQKENI. V was pared by 1 base and J by 5 bases, with 6 bases of the junction left unmatched. The length of the CDR3 is 15 residues. CDR3 DNA sequence: TGTGCCAGCTCACCACTGCAGGGGGCTCATTATGGCTACACCTTC. Translating gives CASSPLQGAHYGYTF.

The rearrangement joins TRBV30 to TRBJ1-5, with a possible D match to TRBD1 (5 bases). The V gene lost 3 bases and the J gene lost 7 bases, with 13 bases spanning the gap. The CDR3 is 13 residues long. CDR1 is GTSNPN, CDR2 SVGIG, per germline (reference sequence). CDR3 sequence: CAWRGEGGQPQHF. Here the CDR3 DNA reads TGTGCCTGGAGAGGGGAGGGAGGACAGCCCCAGCATTTT.

The V and J genes are TRBV19 and TRBJ2-2; 7 bases align to TRBD2. Germline V gene lookup returns CDR1 LNHDA and CDR2 SQIVND (reference sequence). V dropped 4 bases and J dropped 1; count of bases not matched to a gene: 6. This CDR3 region has 16 residues. CDR3 DNA: TGTGCCAGTAGTAGATCTAGCGGCCAGAACACCGGGGAGCTGTTTTTT. This codes for CASSRSSGQNTGELFF.

This chain's CDR3 is CASSAQGASYGYTF. The CDR3 bases are TGTGCCAGCAGCGCCCAGGGTGCCTCCTATGGCTACACCTTC. This rearrangement joins TRBV7-9 to TRBJ1-2; a possible D gene is TRBD1 (5 bases). The germline V gene encodes CDR1 SEHNR and CDR2 FQNEAQ (reference sequence). This CDR3 has 14 amino acids. V was shortened by 5 bases and J by 4 bases, with 14 bases between the two germline ends.

This clone was seen a handful of times. The J gene is TRBJ2-5, the V gene TRBV20-1, with D hard to call. Trimming took off 8 bases at V and 5 bases at J, with 12 bases between the two ends. The CDR3 sequence is 11 residues long. CDR1 is DFQATT and CDR2 is SNEGSKA in the germline V gene (reference sequence). The CDR3 DNA is TGCAGTCTGCAGCGAGGCGAGACCCAGTACTTC. Protein: CSLQRGETQYF.

V gene TRBV24-1 combines with J gene TRBJ2-3, with 10 bases that match TRBD2. The CDR3 runs 14 residues. The J segment lost 4 bases and the V segment lost 5 bases, leaving 2 bases of the junction unmatched. Germline V gene lookup returns CDR1 KGHDR and CDR2 SFDVKD. The CDR3 DNA is TGTGCCACCAGTGTCAGCGGGAGGGCAGATACGCAGTATTTT. Translated: CATSVSGRADTQYF.

The rearrangement joins TRBV6-5 to TRBJ1-5; D unresolved. CDR1 is MNHEY, CDR2 SVGAGI, per germline. V was shortened by 6 bases and J by 9 bases, with 12 bases between the two germline ends. The CDR3 runs to 12 residues. The CDR3 sequence is CASRGEVGPQHF. Written as DNA, the CDR3 is TGTGCCAGCAGAGGAGAAGTGGGGCCCCAGCATTTT.

The chain has TRBV18 and TRBJ1-6; 8 bases are a match to TRBD1. The V gene's germline CDR1 is KGHSH and CDR2 LQKENI. This CDR3 region has 15 residues. The V gene end was trimmed by 4 bases and the J gene end by 7 bases; junction bases not matched to a gene: 6. Here the CDR3 reads CASSLGQGWNSPLHF. The DNA of the CDR3 is TGTGCCAGCTCACTCGGACAGGGATGGAATTCACCCCTCCACTTT.

The sample holds one count of this clone. The genes are TRBV24-1 and TRBJ1-5; 9 nucleotides agree with TRBD1. The CDR3 extends over 15 amino acids. CDR1 and CDR2 from the germline V gene are KGHDR and SFDVKD. V gave up 3 bases and J gave up 2 bases; unmatched junction bases: 1. In DNA form, the CDR3 reads TGTGCCACCAGTGATCGACAGGGGGGCAATCAGCCCCAGCATTTT. It codes for CATSDRQGGNQPQHF.

This clone was counted at least ten times. The chain recombines TRBV19 with TRBJ1-1; 7 bases are a match to TRBD1. In germline, CDR1 is LNHDA, CDR2 SQIVND (reference sequence). This CDR3 is 16 amino acids long. Trimming cost V 1 base and J 0 bases; bases outside gene matches: 5. CDR3 DNA sequence: TGTGCCAGTAGTATAGGCGGGACAGCCATGAACACTGAAGCTTTCTTT. Translation gives CASSIGGTAMNTEAFF. Full variable domain (outside the CDR3, taken from reference TRBV19 and TRBJ1-1): DGGITQSPKYLFRKEGQNVTLSCEQNLNHDAMYWYRQDPGQGLRLIYYSQIVNDFQKGDIAEGYSVSREKKESFPLTVTSAQKNPTAFYLCASSIGGTAMNTEAFFGQGTRLTVV.

V and J are TRBV3-1 (or the pseudogene TRBV3-2) and TRBJ2-1, with 10 bases aligning to TRBD1. The CDR3 extends over 15 amino acids. CDR1 LGHDT and CDR2 YNNKEL come from the germline V gene (reference sequence). The ends lost 4 bases at V and 5 bases at J; junction bases unmatched: 5. CDR3 DNA sequence: TGTGCCAGCAGCCCCCGGGACAGGGGTAACAATGAGCAGTTCTTC. Its translation is CASSPRDRGNNEQFF.

V usage is TRBV28 and J usage is TRBJ2-1, with TRBD2 matching over 8 bases. The CDR3 totals 16 residues. Trimming removed 8 bases from V and 7 bases from J; junction bases left unmatched: 16. Germline lookup yields CDR1 MDHEN and CDR2 SYDVKM. CDR3 DNA: TGTGCCAGCTCCCTCGAAGCGGGAGTGGGGAAGAATGAGCAGTTCTTC. Its translation is CASSLEAGVGKNEQFF.

The J gene is TRBJ2-3, the V gene TRBV18; 8 positions agree with TRBD1. The ends lost 6 bases at V and 2 bases at J; junction bases unmatched: 7. The CDR3 covers 15 residues. Per germline, CDR1 KGHSH and CDR2 LQKENI. In nucleotides, the CDR3 is TGTGCCAGCTCGGCCGGGACAGGACTCACAGATACGCAGTATTTT. Translating it yields CASSAGTGLTDTQYF.

CDR3 residues: CSALDSSNTEAFF. The CDR3 DNA is TGCAGCGCTCTGGACAGCTCAAACACTGAAGCTTTCTTT. The gene calls are TRBV29-1 and TRBJ1-1, with D possibly TRBD1 on 6 matching bases. This CDR3 comprises 13 residues. Trimming left V 7 bases short and J 2 bases short, with 14 bases between. CDR1 is SQVTM, CDR2 ANQGSEA, per germline.

The chain couples TRBV12-3 or TRBV12-4 to TRBJ2-5, with D possibly being TRBD1 (5 bases). V gave up 6 bases and J gave up 0 bases, with 8 bases separating them. The CDR3 extends over 13 amino acids. The CDR3 is CASSRAYQETQYF. CDR3 in DNA: TGTGCCAGCAGCAGGGCGTACCAAGAGACCCAGTACTTC.

V gene TRBV24-1 combines with J gene TRBJ2-1; 7 bases match TRBD1. This CDR3 is built from 17 residues. V lost 0 bases to trimming and J lost 5 bases; unmatched junction nucleotides: 9. Germline-derived CDR1 and CDR2 are KGHDR and SFDVKD. DNA for the CDR3: TGTGCCACCAGTGATTTGCCCGACAGGGAGCGCAACAATGAGCAGTTCTTC. Its translation: CATSDLPDRERNNEQFF.